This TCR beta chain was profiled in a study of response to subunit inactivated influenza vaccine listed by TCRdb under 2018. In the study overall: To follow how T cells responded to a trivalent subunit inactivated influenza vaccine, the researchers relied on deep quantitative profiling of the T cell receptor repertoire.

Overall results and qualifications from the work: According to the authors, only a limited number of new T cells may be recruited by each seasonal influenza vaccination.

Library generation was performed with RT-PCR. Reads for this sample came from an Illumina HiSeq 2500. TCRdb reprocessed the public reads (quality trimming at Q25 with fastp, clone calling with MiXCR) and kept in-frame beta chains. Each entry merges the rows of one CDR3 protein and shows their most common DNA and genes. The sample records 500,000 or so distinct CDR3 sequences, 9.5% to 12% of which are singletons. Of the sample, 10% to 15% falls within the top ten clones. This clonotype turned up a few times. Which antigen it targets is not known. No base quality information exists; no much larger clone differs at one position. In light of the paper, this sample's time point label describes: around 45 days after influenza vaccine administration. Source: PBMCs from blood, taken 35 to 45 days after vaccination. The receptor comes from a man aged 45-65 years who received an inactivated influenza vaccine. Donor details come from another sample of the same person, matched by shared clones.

The DNA reads TGCAGTGCTTGGAACCCGATTGGGGAAAAACTGTTTTTT. It translates to CSAWNPIGEKLFF. The chain was built from TRBV20-1 and TRBJ1-4, with the D gene not clear enough to name. V loses 5 bases, J loses 8 bases, and the germline ends lie 15 bases apart. The germline V gene (reference sequence) provides CDR1 DFQATT and CDR2 SNEGSKA. Inclusive of the bounding cysteine and phenylalanine, the CDR3 is 13 residues long. The read is trimmed to its CDR3 DNA, 39 bases read in frame from base 1.